This T cell receptor (beta chain) came from a study of T cell clonality in common variable immunodeficiency. General study points: Fewer deletions and N-nucleotide insertions were reportedly seen in common variable immunodeficiency TCR beta sequences. CVID subjects showed higher TCRbeta clonality than healthy controls. CVID patient heterogeneity limited repertoire-clinical complication correlations.

This clone was observed many times. Antigen specificity is unknown. With the read ending 3 residues before the CDR3 end, the germline J gene is used to fill in that end. The CDR3 totals 16 residues. CDR1 SGHNT and CDR2 YYREEE come from the germline V gene (reference sequence). J lost 0 bases, V lost 0 bases, and 2 bases had no gene match. The protocol was immunoSEQ multiplex PCR, while the TCRdb copy is restricted to in-frame clones and leaves out a portion. Altogether about 52,000 clones were found in the sample, and no singletons occur. The V and J genes are TRBV5-4 and TRBJ2-1, with 8 bases lining up with TRBD2. The sequence derives from a person aged 18 to 75 in good health. Sequencing input: peripheral blood mononuclear cells. The CDR3 loop is CASSLAGGASYNEQFF. The CDR3 bases that were read are TGTGCCAGCAGCTTGGCGGGGGGGGCCTCCTACAATGAG.